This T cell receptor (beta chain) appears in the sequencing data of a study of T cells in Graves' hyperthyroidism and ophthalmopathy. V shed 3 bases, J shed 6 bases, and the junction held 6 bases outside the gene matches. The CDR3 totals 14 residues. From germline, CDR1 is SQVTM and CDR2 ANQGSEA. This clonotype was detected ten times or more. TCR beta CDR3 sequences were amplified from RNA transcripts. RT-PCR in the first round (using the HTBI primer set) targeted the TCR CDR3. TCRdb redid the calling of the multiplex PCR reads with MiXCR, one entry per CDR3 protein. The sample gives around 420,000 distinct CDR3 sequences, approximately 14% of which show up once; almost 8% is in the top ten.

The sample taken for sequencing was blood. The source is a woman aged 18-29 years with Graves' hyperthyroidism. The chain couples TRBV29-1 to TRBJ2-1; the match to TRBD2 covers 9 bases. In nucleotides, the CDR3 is TGCAGCGTTGAGACTAGCGGCCATCTCAATGAGCAGTTCTTC. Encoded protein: CSVETSGHLNEQFF.